These 29 T cell receptor beta chains share one sample of origin, sequenced in a study of T cells in women clearing cervical HPV infection (dated by TCRdb to 2016 to 2019). To prepare the library, the immunoSEQ multiplex PCR assay was applied. Entries here come from immuneACCESS through TCRdb and include only in-frame sequences with V and J called. Some clones fail to appear in such tables; in the studies checked, an unresolved V gene covers under half of the shortfall, and the cause of the remainder is unknown. Per the sample table, the count is roughly 15,000 clones. The ten largest clonotypes hold around 10% of the sample. The sequencing sample was made of blood buffy coat. The receptors here all came from a woman aged 18-70 years with a cervical HPV16 infection that either progressed to CIN3+ or cleared (not recorded which).

As regards this clone: The CDR3 end falls 3 residues outside the read, so it is completed with the germline J gene. The rearrangement links TRBV19 to TRBJ1-2, with TRBD1 identical over 7 bases. V gave up 4 bases and J gave up 4 bases; unmatched junction bases: 9. Germline V gene data show CDR1 as LNHDA and CDR2 as SQIVND (reference sequence). This CDR3 is built from 15 residues. The chain's CDR3 is CASSRGTVSVYGYTF. The CDR3 DNA, read in part, is TGTGCCAGTAGTAGGGGGACAGTATCAGTCTATGGC.

Turning to this clone: Read sequence stops 3 residues before the CDR3 end, and the germline J gene provides the missing end. This rearrangement joins TRBV7-8 to TRBJ1-1; 8 positions agree with TRBD1. The V and J ends lost 5 bases and 4 bases, in that order; junction bases with no gene match: 12. Germline V gene sequence: CDR1 SGHVS, CDR2 FQNEAQ. The CDR3 contains 16 residues. The chain's CDR3 is CASSPLGQGVFTEAFF. The CDR3 bases that were read are TGTGCCAGCAGCCCATTAGGACAGGGAGTTTTCACTGAA.

Details on this clone: Coverage ceases 3 residues before the CDR3 finishes, and the germline J gene fills in the end. The chain has TRBV30 and TRBJ1-1; possibly TRBD1 for D (5 bases). Germline V gene data show CDR1 as GTSNPN and CDR2 as SVGIG (reference sequence). CDR3 length: 13 residues. Trimming cost V 5 bases and J 4 bases, with 14 bases left between them. The CDR3 DNA, read in part, is TGTGCCTGGGGGGCCACATCCGGCACTGAA. This translates into CAWGATSGTE. The complete CDR3 reads CAWGATSGTEAFF.

Concerning this clone: The CDR3 extends 3 residues past the end of the read, so its final part is completed from the germline J gene. The genes are TRBV12-3 or TRBV12-4 and TRBJ1-6; no definite D call. Trimming shortened V by 7 bases and J by 0 bases, and 7 bases separated the two germline ends. The CDR3 runs 14 residues. The DNA read from the CDR3 is TGTGCCAGCACTCACAGCTCCTATAATTCACCC. Protein product: CASTHSSYNSP. The entire CDR3 protein reads CASTHSSYNSPLHF.

The CDR3 loop is CSASLPAGASSYEQYF. CDR3 bases read: TGCAGTGCTAGTTTGCCAGCGGGGGCGAGCTCCTACGAG. The V gene is TRBV20-1, the J gene TRBJ2-7, with TRBD2 matching over 8 bases. The CDR3 is cut off 3 residues early in the read; its end comes from the germline J gene. J lost 0 bases, V lost 3 bases, and 10 bases had no gene match. Germline V gives CDR1 DFQATT, CDR2 SNEGSKA (reference sequence). There are 16 residues in the CDR3.

The CDR3 sequence is CASRRQSHTEAFF. The sequenced part of the CDR3 DNA is TGTGCCAGCAGGCGACAGTCCCACACTGAA. J is TRBJ1-1 and V is TRBV28, with D perhaps matching TRBD1 (5 bases). The read halts 3 residues ahead of the CDR3 end, with the missing end drawn from the germline J gene. Germline CDR1 reads MDHEN; CDR2 reads SYDVKM. V was shortened by 6 bases and J by 3 bases, with 11 bases between the two germline ends. The CDR3 totals 13 residues. The full variable domain, its missing parts supplied by reference TRBV28 and TRBJ1-1, is DVKVTQSSRYLVKRTGEKVFLECVQDMDHENMFWYRQDPGLGLRLIYFSYDVKMKEKGDIPEGYSVSREKKERFSLILESASTNQTSMYLCASRRQSHTEAFFGQGTRLTVV.

On this clone: The CDR3 end is not reached by the read, which stops 3 residues before it; the germline J gene fills it in. The J gene is TRBJ2-5, the V gene TRBV2, with 14 bases that match TRBD2. Germline V CDR1 and CDR2: SNHLY, FYNNEI. J lost 5 bases, V lost 5 bases, and 4 bases had no gene match. CDR3 length: 15 amino acids. This chain's CDR3 is CASSLGLAGAETQYF. CDR3 DNA, as far as it was read: TGTGCCAGCAGTTTGGGACTAGCGGGAGCTGAGACC.

Concerning this clone itself: One end of the junction varies from germline; a read error may be responsible. Read coverage stops 3 residues before the CDR3 terminus; the germline J gene supplies the remainder. The chain employs TRBV19 and TRBJ2-7, with D uncertain. CDR1 and CDR2 (germline): LNHDA, SQIVND (reference sequence). This CDR3 contains 13 residues. The CDR3 bases that were read are TGTGTCAGTAGTTCCCGTTTCGGCTACGAG. Its translation: CVSSSRFGYE. The entire CDR3 reads CVSSSRFGYEQYF.

A note on this clone: The sequenced fragment ends 3 residues before the CDR3 boundary, so the rest is inferred from the germline J gene. The chain links TRBV19 to TRBJ1-2; 10 nucleotides match TRBD1. The junction had 7 bases not matched to a gene; V was cut back by 8 bases and J by 4 bases. The CDR3 consists of 14 residues. Germline lookup yields CDR1 LNHDA and CDR2 SQIVND (reference sequence). CDR3 sequence: CASLERTGGYGYTF. CDR3 DNA, as far as it was read: TGTGCCAGTTTAGAACGGACAGGGGGCTATGGC.

For this clone: The CDR3 end falls 3 residues outside the read, so it is completed with the germline J gene. V is TRBV11-2 and J is TRBJ1-1; D unclear. Germline CDR1 SGHAT, CDR2 FQNNGV. The CDR3 contains 13 residues. Deletions cut 5 bases from V and 1 base from J, with 8 bases between. CDR3 DNA, as far as it was read: TGTGCCAGCAGCGCCTCGGGGAACACTGAA. It translates to CASSASGNTE. The CDR3 as a whole reads CASSASGNTEAFF.

For this clone: The CDR3 extends 3 residues past the end of the read, so its final part is completed from the germline J gene. V usage is TRBV7-2 and J usage is TRBJ1-2, with D possibly being TRBD1 (6 bases). Trimming pared 2 bases from V and 6 bases from J, leaving 10 bases between. Germline V gene lookup returns CDR1 SGHTA and CDR2 FQGNSA. The CDR3 has 13 amino acids. The sequenced CDR3 bases are TGTGCCAGCAGCTTATCTGGGGGCGATGGC. Its translation is CASSLSGGDG. The entire CDR3 protein is CASSLSGGDGYTF.

To note about this clone: The missing CDR3 end, 3 residues past where the read stops, is filled in from the germline J gene. This chain joins TRBV7-9 and TRBJ2-7; 8 bases align to TRBD2. The V segment lost 0 bases and the J segment 3 bases; nucleotides outside the gene matches: 4. Germline-derived CDR1 and CDR2 are SEHNR and FQNEAQ (reference sequence). The CDR3 is made up of 15 amino acids. This chain's CDR3 is CASSLASGALYEQYF. The covered CDR3 bases are TGTGCCAGCAGCTTAGCTAGCGGGGCGCTCTACGAG.

Regarding this clone: The read falls 3 residues short of the CDR3 end, and the missing part is taken from the germline J gene. V usage is TRBV7-6 and J usage is TRBJ2-1, with 7 bases lining up with TRBD2. V dropped 5 bases and J dropped 0; count of bases not matched to a gene: 10. This CDR3 is 17 amino acids long. Germline CDR1 SGHVS, CDR2 FNYEAQ. The part of the CDR3 DNA that was read is TGTGCCAGCAGCCCTCGACTAGCAGGGAGCTCCTACAATGAG. It specifies CASSPRLAGSSYNE. The CDR3 in full is CASSPRLAGSSYNEQFF.

This clone is labeled medium-sized based on frequency. The read ends 3 residues shy of where the CDR3 ends; the end is completed using the germline J gene. This chain links TRBV2 with TRBJ1-1; D unclear. Germline CDR1 SNHLY, CDR2 FYNNEI. The CDR3 is 12 residues long. V was trimmed by 4 bases and J by 5 bases, leaving 8 bases between them. CDR3 bases read: TGTGCCAGCAGTGTTGAAGGGACTGAA. Translation gives CASSVEGTE. The whole CDR3 region reads CASSVEGTEAFF.

With regard to this clone: The read gets to within 3 residues of the CDR3 end, and the germline J gene fills in the rest. This chain uses TRBV11-3 with TRBJ2-2; D might be TRBD2 (6 bases). This CDR3 spans 11 amino acids. Trimming pared 8 bases from V and 6 bases from J, leaving 7 bases between. Germline assignment: CDR1 SGHNT and CDR2 YENEEA. The CDR3 loop reads CASGGSGELFF. The CDR3 bases that were read are TGTGCCAGCGGGGGGTCCGGGGAG.

In regard to this clone: The CDR3 is cut off 3 residues early in the read; its end comes from the germline J gene. This chain uses TRBV12-3 or TRBV12-4 with TRBJ1-3, with D unclear. V lost 6 bases, J lost 3 bases, and 21 bases lay in between. The CDR3 extends over 17 amino acids. Incomplete CDR3 DNA: TGTGCCAGCAGATCGACGGCCGCCTCCGGGTTTGGAAACACC. It yields the protein CASRSTAASGFGNT. The entire CDR3 reads CASRSTAASGFGNTIYF.

With respect to this clone: The DNA ends 3 residues before the CDR3 does, and the rest of the CDR3 is filled in from the germline J gene. The chain employs TRBV20-1 and TRBJ1-1, with D unresolved. Germline assignment: CDR1 DFQATT and CDR2 SNEGSKA (reference sequence). Trimming removed 3 bases at V and 2 bases at J, with 10 bases between. The CDR3 consists of 13 residues. CDR3 bases read: TGCAGTGCTAGGACCAGGTTAAACACTGAA. Translation: CSARTRLNTE. The CDR3 as a whole reads CSARTRLNTEAFF.

The CDR3 here is CASSLEVSAGTGELFF. The sequenced CDR3 bases are TGTGCCAGCAGCCTCGAAGTATCAGCGGGCACCGGGGAG. V usage is TRBV7-3 and J usage is TRBJ2-2; D might be TRBD2 (6 bases). The CDR3 extends 3 residues past the end of the read, so its final part is completed from the germline J gene. Germline V gene data show CDR1 as SGHTA and CDR2 as FQGTGA. The CDR3 spans 16 residues. Trimming took off 5 bases at V and 4 bases at J, with 17 bases between the two ends.

Comments on this clone: The read ends 3 residues shy of where the CDR3 ends; the end is completed using the germline J gene. The V gene is TRBV11-2, the J gene TRBJ2-5, with D hard to call. Germline V lookup: CDR1 SGHAT, CDR2 FQNNGV. The V end was cut by 6 bases, the J end by 5 bases, with 19 bases between. This CDR3 spans 15 amino acids. CDR3 region: CASSSQSGNMETQYF. The part of the CDR3 DNA that was read is TGTGCCAGCAGTTCACAATCTGGCAATATGGAGACC.

A note on this clone: The read ends 3 residues before the CDR3 terminus; that terminus is restored from the germline J gene. This chain links TRBV20-1 with TRBJ1-1; D is ambiguous. V was shortened by 5 bases and J by 0 bases, with 10 bases between the two germline ends. Germline values: CDR1 DFQATT, CDR2 SNEGSKA (reference sequence). There are 13 residues in the CDR3. CDR3 amino acids: CSAQRTMNTEAFF. The covered CDR3 bases are TGCAGTGCTCAGCGCACAATGAACACTGAA.

Points on this clone: Sequencing ends 3 residues short of the CDR3 end; the germline J gene provides the rest. The chain combines TRBV5-1 with TRBJ1-2, with 7 nucleotides matching TRBD1. From germline, CDR1 is SGHRS and CDR2 YFSETQ. The CDR3 contains 16 residues. J lost 3 bases, V lost 0 bases, and 8 bases had no gene match. The sequenced part of the CDR3 DNA is TGCGCCAGCAGCTTGGGGGACAGCCGACGGGACTATGGC. Its protein is CASSLGDSRRDYG. The complete CDR3 reads CASSLGDSRRDYGYTF.

Concerning this clone itself: The read finishes 3 residues shy of the CDR3 end, and the germline J gene is used to complete it. The gene calls are TRBV19 and TRBJ2-7; TRBD2 agrees at 11 bases. The CDR3 contains 14 residues. The junction had 3 bases not matched to a gene; V was cut back by 5 bases and J by 3 bases. From germline, CDR1 is LNHDA and CDR2 SQIVND (reference sequence). Here the CDR3 reads CASSPTSGIYEQYF. CDR3 DNA, as far as it was read: TGTGCCAGTAGTCCGACTAGCGGGATCTACGAG.

About this clone itself: The read ends 3 residues early relative to the CDR3; the germline J gene fills the gap. This chain links TRBV19 with TRBJ2-3; 11 nucleotides align to TRBD2. The CDR3 loop spans 16 amino acids. The germline gives CDR1 LNHDA, CDR2 SQIVND (reference sequence). V lost 5 bases to trimming and J lost 4 bases; unmatched junction nucleotides: 8. Here the CDR3 reads CASSPRLAGMADTQYF. CDR3 bases read: TGTGCCAGTAGTCCCAGACTAGCGGGGATGGCAGATACG.

A note on this clone: The read ends 3 residues before the CDR3 terminus; that terminus is restored from the germline J gene. The rearrangement joins TRBV7-9 to TRBJ1-2; 7 nucleotides line up with TRBD1. The CDR3 runs 13 residues. Trimming took 5 bases from V and 5 from J; bases not matched to a gene: 5. Per the germline V gene, CDR1 is SEHNR and CDR2 is FQNEAQ (reference sequence). The CDR3 bases that were read are TGTGCCAGCAGCCCGGGGACAGTATATGGC. This gives the protein CASSPGTVYG. The whole CDR3 is CASSPGTVYGYTF.

Notes on this clone: The read stops 3 residues short of the end of the CDR3; the missing end is completed from the germline J gene. This chain connects TRBV5-6 to TRBJ1-1; TRBD1 is a possible D gene (6 bases). This CDR3 spans 14 amino acids. Germline CDR1 reads SGHDT; CDR2 reads YYEEEE. CDR3 bases read: TGTGCCAGCATCTGGGGAGGGGGTCAGGCCAAA. The encoded protein is CASIWGGGQAK. The whole CDR3 protein reads CASIWGGGQAKAFF.

The CDR3 DNA, read in part, is TGCAGTGCTTCCGGGACAGGGGGCGTGAGCTATGGC. Translating gives CSASGTGGVSYG. The full CDR3 sequence reads CSASGTGGVSYGYTF. The chain employs TRBV20-1 and TRBJ1-2; 12 nucleotides match TRBD1. The read gets to within 3 residues of the CDR3 end, and the germline J gene fills in the rest. The V segment lost 5 bases and the J segment 4 bases; nucleotides outside the gene matches: 8. Germline V lookup: CDR1 DFQATT, CDR2 SNEGSKA (reference sequence). The CDR3 contains 15 residues.

A word on this clone: The CDR3 end lies 3 residues beyond the end of the read and is filled in from the germline J gene. The chain carries TRBV20-1 and TRBJ2-1, with a possible D match to TRBD2 (7 bases). CDR1 and CDR2 from the germline V gene are DFQATT and SNEGSKA (reference sequence). This CDR3 spans 16 amino acids. Trimming removed 6 bases at V and 0 bases at J, with 18 bases between. The DNA read from the CDR3 is TGCAGTGCCCAATCACGCGGGGGCGACTCCTACAATGAG. Protein sequence: CSAQSRGGDSYNE. The full CDR3 sequence reads CSAQSRGGDSYNEQFF.

About this clone itself: The observed sequence ends 3 residues before the CDR3 terminus, with the missing tail filled in from the germline J gene. The rearrangement joins TRBV11-3 to TRBJ2-2, with 7 nucleotides matching TRBD1. Germline V gives CDR1 SGHNT, CDR2 YENEEA. There are 15 residues in the CDR3. V gave up 4 bases and J gave up 4 bases; unmatched junction bases: 6. The part of the CDR3 DNA that was read is TGTGCCAGCAGCTCCCCCGGGACAGCCACCGGGGAG. Translated: CASSSPGTATGE. The CDR3 in full is CASSSPGTATGELFF.

Points on this clone: The CDR3 end falls 3 residues outside the read, so it is completed with the germline J gene. The chain links TRBV20-1 to TRBJ1-4; no firm D call. The germline V and J ends were trimmed by 3 bases and 2 bases, with 13 bases remaining between them. The CDR3 sequence is 15 residues long. The germline gives CDR1 DFQATT, CDR2 SNEGSKA (reference sequence). Partial CDR3 DNA: TGCAGTGCTAGTCGGGCGCCGGGGACTAATGAAAAA. Translating gives CSASRAPGTNEK. The full-length CDR3 reads as CSASRAPGTNEKLFF.